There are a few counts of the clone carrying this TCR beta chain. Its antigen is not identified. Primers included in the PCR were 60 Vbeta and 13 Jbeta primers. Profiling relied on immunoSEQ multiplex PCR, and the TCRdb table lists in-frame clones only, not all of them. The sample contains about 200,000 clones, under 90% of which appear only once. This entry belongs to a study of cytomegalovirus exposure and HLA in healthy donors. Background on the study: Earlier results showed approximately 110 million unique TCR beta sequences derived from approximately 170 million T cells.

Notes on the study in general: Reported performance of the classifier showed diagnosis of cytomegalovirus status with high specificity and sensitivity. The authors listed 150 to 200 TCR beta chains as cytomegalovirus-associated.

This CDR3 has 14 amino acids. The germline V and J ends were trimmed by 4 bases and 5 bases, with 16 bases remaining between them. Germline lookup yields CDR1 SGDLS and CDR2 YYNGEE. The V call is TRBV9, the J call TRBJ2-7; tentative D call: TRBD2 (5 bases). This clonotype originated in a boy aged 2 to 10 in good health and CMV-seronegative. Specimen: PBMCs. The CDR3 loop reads CASSPGSAGDEQYF. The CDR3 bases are TGTGCCAGCAGCCCCGGCTCGGCGGGCGACGAGCAGTACTTC.